This T cell receptor (beta chain) was obtained from a study of blood T cell repertoires in COVID-19. This CDR3 region has 13 residues. CDR1 and CDR2 (germline): SQVTM, ANQGSEA. Trimming took 6 bases from V and 5 from J; bases not matched to a gene: 5. Assay used: immunoSEQ multiplex PCR; TCRdb lists only in-frame clones, some missing. The profile covers tens of thousands of clones, with less than 85% appearing a single time and roughly 2.5% taken by the ten largest. This clonotype originated in a man aged 45-60 years with acute or convalescent COVID-19. Sequencing used peripheral blood. The chain recombines TRBV29-1 with TRBJ2-5, with 11 bases fitting TRBD1. The chain's CDR3 is CSVWTGGMETQYF. CDR3 sequence (DNA): TGCAGCGTCTGGACAGGGGGCATGGAGACCCAGTACTTC.